These 27 T cell receptor beta chains came from one sample sequenced in a study of control samples from healthy donors and cancer patients. Clones were sequenced by immunoSEQ multiplex PCR, and TCRdb holds only the in-frame ones, with some missing. The sample contains about 94,000 clones, around 87% of which appear only once. The sequencing input was blood. These receptors came from a woman between 45 and 60 years old in good health.

V usage is TRBV29-1 and J usage is TRBJ2-5; no clear D. CDR1 is SQVTM, CDR2 ANQGSEA, per germline. The CDR3 is 15 amino acids. Trimming cost V 1 base and J 3 bases, with 15 bases left between them. DNA for the CDR3: TGCAGCGTTGAAGTTTTTTACGGCGCGAAAGAGACCCAGTACTTC. This sequence encodes CSVEVFYGAKETQYF.

The genes are TRBV28 and TRBJ1-4; no clear D. Germline lookup yields CDR1 MDHEN and CDR2 SYDVKM. This CDR3 is 15 amino acids long. V was shortened by 6 bases and J by 1 base, with 12 bases between the two germline ends. CDR3 amino acids: CASRPEVVTNEKLFF. The CDR3 DNA reads TGTGCCAGCAGGCCCGAAGTTGTAACTAATGAAAAACTGTTTTTT.

J is TRBJ1-6 and V is TRBV6-5; TRBD1 is a possible D gene (5 bases). CDR1 and CDR2 (germline): MNHEY, SVGAGI. V was cut by 2 bases and J by 5 bases, with 13 bases left in between. The CDR3 loop spans 16 amino acids. The DNA for the CDR3 is TGTGCCAGCAGTTACGGGGCCTGGACGAATAATTCACCCCTCCACTTT. Protein: CASSYGAWTNNSPLHF.

The chain links TRBV9 to TRBJ2-3; the D is unclear. The germline V gene has CDR1 SGDLS and CDR2 YYNGEE. The CDR3 contains 15 residues. Trimming took 0 bases from V and 3 from J, leaving 11 bases between them. CDR3 amino acids: CASSVDGLGTDTQYF. CDR3 nucleotides: TGTGCCAGCAGCGTAGACGGGTTGGGGACAGATACGCAGTATTTT.

This chain joins TRBV7-2 and TRBJ2-5; D not certain. V lost 1 base to trimming and J lost 2 bases, with 17 bases between them. Looked up from germline, CDR1 is SGHTA and CDR2 is FQGNSA. The CDR3 spans 17 residues. CDR3 sequence reads: CASSLGAPRTVQETQYF. CDR3 nucleotide sequence: TGTGCCAGCAGCTTAGGCGCCCCCCGGACCGTACAAGAGACCCAGTACTTC.

This chain joins TRBV5-4 and TRBJ2-1; 8 nucleotides agree with TRBD2. CDR1 SGHNT and CDR2 YYREEE come from the germline V gene (reference sequence). Unmatched junction bases numbered 10, after V lost 4 bases and J lost 4 bases. The CDR3 consists of 16 residues. In DNA form, the CDR3 reads TGTGCCAGCAGCCCTTACGGACTAGCTGCTTACAATGAGCAGTTCTTC. This encodes CASSPYGLAAYNEQFF.

This sequence joins TRBV20-1 and TRBJ1-1; weak D call: TRBD1 (6 bases). V lost 3 bases and J 5 bases, leaving 13 bases between the germline ends. The germline V gene encodes CDR1 DFQATT and CDR2 SNEGSKA (reference sequence). The length of the CDR3 is 13 residues. The CDR3 DNA is TGCAGTGCTAGTGGGGGGCTCGATACTGAAGCTTTCTTT. Its protein is CSASGGLDTEAFF.

This chain joins TRBV7-8 and TRBJ2-7; a weak D match, TRBD1 (6 bases). Trimming pared 3 bases from V and 9 bases from J, leaving 24 bases between. Germline V gives CDR1 SGHVS, CDR2 FQNEAQ. The CDR3 covers 16 residues. Here the CDR3 reads CASSFGDRPQAAGQYF. The CDR3 DNA reads as TGTGCCAGCAGCTTTGGTGACAGGCCCCAGGCGGCCGGGCAGTACTTC. Full variable domain (missing parts from reference TRBV7-8 and TRBJ2-7): GAGVSQSPRYKVAKRGQDVALRCDPISGHVSLFWYQQALGQGPEFLTYFQNEAQLDKSGLPSDRFFAERPEGSVSTLKIQRTQQEDSAVYLCASSFGDRPQAAGQYFGPGTRLTVT.

V gene TRBV5-1 combines with J gene TRBJ2-4; 7 positions match TRBD2. The CDR3 sequence is 14 residues long. V shed 1 base, J shed 6 bases, and the junction held 4 bases outside the gene matches. Germline lookup yields CDR1 SGHRS and CDR2 YFSETQ. CDR3 sequence (DNA): TGCGCCAGCAGCTTGACTAGCGCGGCAAACATTCAGTACTTC. Amino acid sequence: CASSLTSAANIQYF.

The chain joins TRBV6-1 to TRBJ2-3; D possibly uses TRBD1 or TRBD2 (5 bases each). V was cut by 3 bases and J by 3 bases, with 16 bases left in between. Germline CDR1 and CDR2: MNHNS and SASEGT. The CDR3 runs to 16 residues. CDR3 sequence (DNA): TGTGCCAGCAGTGACCACTGGGGGTCAAATACAGATACGCAGTATTTT. The encoded protein is CASSDHWGSNTDTQYF.

The chain uses TRBV19 and TRBJ2-2; TRBD2 matches 12 bases. J lost 5 bases, V lost 2 bases, and 3 bases had no gene match. The CDR3 runs 16 residues. Germline V gene lookup returns CDR1 LNHDA and CDR2 SQIVND (reference sequence). CDR3 sequence: CASSIRLAGGTGELFF. DNA for the CDR3: TGTGCCAGTAGTATACGGCTAGCGGGAGGGACCGGGGAGCTGTTTTTT.

As regards this clone: Different DNA sequences within this sample yield the same CDR3. The rearrangement uses TRBV5-1 and TRBJ2-5; no clear D. The CDR3 extends over 11 amino acids. Trimming took 0 bases from V and 5 from J, leaving 2 bases between them. Germline values: CDR1 SGHRS, CDR2 YFSETQ. The CDR3 loop reads CASSLEETQYF. In DNA, the CDR3 is TGCGCCAGCAGCTTGGAGGAGACCCAGTACTTC.

The V and J genes are TRBV7-3 and TRBJ2-3; 7 positions agree with TRBD1. The CDR3 has 15 amino acids. Germline loops: CDR1 SGHTA, CDR2 FQGTGA. V shed 5 bases, J shed 3 bases, and the junction held 8 bases outside the gene matches. DNA for the CDR3: TGTGCCAGCAGCCTCGGACAGGCCCAGACAGATACGCAGTATTTT. Translating gives CASSLGQAQTDTQYF.

This CDR3 reads CASSAVYSNQPQHF. The CDR3 DNA reads as TGTGCCAGCAGTGCAGTTTATAGCAATCAGCCCCAGCATTTT. V and J are TRBV2 and TRBJ1-5, with D hard to call. Germline V gene lookup returns CDR1 SNHLY and CDR2 FYNNEI. The CDR3 consists of 14 residues. Trimming pared 4 bases from V and 0 bases from J, leaving 7 bases between.

V is TRBV5-1 and J is TRBJ1-1, with D tentatively TRBD1 (6 bases). V gave up 4 bases and J gave up 4 bases, with 17 bases separating them. This CDR3 is built from 15 residues. CDR1 SGHRS and CDR2 YFSETQ come from the germline V gene. The CDR3 protein is CASSHNGQPSTEAFF. CDR3 bases: TGCGCCAGCAGCCATAATGGACAGCCTAGCACTGAAGCTTTCTTT.

The gene calls are TRBV5-6 and TRBJ1-4; D possibly corresponds to TRBD1 (5 bases). The CDR3 consists of 17 residues. Germline CDR1 and CDR2: SGHDT and YYEEEE. V lost 4 bases, J lost 12 bases, and 28 bases lay in between. The CDR3 DNA sequence: TGTGCCAGCAGCGCAGCCGGGTCCGGGCATTCGACAGAGGAACTGTTTTTT. Residues: CASSAAGSGHSTEELFF.

The rearrangement joins TRBV7-2 to TRBJ1-2; 7 bases align to TRBD1. CDR3 length equals 15 residues. V was clipped by 1 base and J by 2 bases; unmatched bases: 4. Germline values: CDR1 SGHTA, CDR2 FQGNSA. The CDR3 nucleotides are TGTGCCAGCAGCTTAGAGGAGGGGGCAAACTATGGCTACACCTTC. Translating it yields CASSLEEGANYGYTF.

V and J are TRBV2 and TRBJ2-1; 13 nucleotides align to TRBD2. The CDR3 runs 17 residues. Germline V gene data show CDR1 as SNHLY and CDR2 as FYNNEI. Germline trimming cut 6 bases from V and 0 bases from J; bases unmatched to any gene: 5. CDR3 nucleotides: TGTGCCAGCAGGGGGACTAGCGGGACCTTCTCCTACAATGAGCAGTTCTTC. It is translated as CASRGTSGTFSYNEQFF.

The gene calls are TRBV11-2 and TRBJ2-3, with TRBD2 as a possible D gene (6 bases). The CDR3 loop spans 14 amino acids. Trimming removed 4 bases from V and 4 bases from J, with 12 bases in between. Per germline, CDR1 SGHAT and CDR2 FQNNGV. The CDR3 nucleotides are TGTGCCAGCAGCTCATCTGGGACTCCAGATACGCAGTATTTT. This sequence encodes CASSSSGTPDTQYF.

This chain joins TRBV10-2 and TRBJ2-3, with 7 bases that match TRBD2. CDR1 WSHSY and CDR2 SAAADI come from the germline V gene. The CDR3 is made up of 14 amino acids. After removal of 10 bases from V and 1 base from J, the junction contained 8 bases not matched to a gene. The CDR3 protein is CATQTAGGTDTQYF. Here the CDR3 DNA reads TGCGCCACCCAGACGGCGGGGGGCACAGATACGCAGTATTTT.

The CDR3: CASSLTGGSDTQYF. The CDR3 bases are TGCGCCAGCAGCTTGACGGGAGGTTCAGATACGCAGTATTTT. The chain combines TRBV5-1 with TRBJ2-3; TRBD2 agrees at 7 bases. From germline, CDR1 is SGHRS and CDR2 YFSETQ. The CDR3 runs to 14 residues. V dropped 1 base and J dropped 4; count of bases not matched to a gene: 3. Drawing the rest from reference TRBV5-1 and TRBJ2-3, the complete variable domain is KAGVTQTPRYLIKTRGQQVTLSCSPISGHRSVSWYQQTPGQGLQFLFEYFSETQRNKGNFPGRFSGRQFSNSRSEMNVSTLELGDSALYLCASSLTGGSDTQYFGPGTRLTVL.

This chain uses TRBV7-9 with TRBJ2-7; 8 bases agree with TRBD1. J gave up 3 bases and V 3 bases, and 7 bases lay outside the gene matches. Germline V gives CDR1 SEHNR, CDR2 FQNEAQ (reference sequence). The CDR3 runs 15 residues. CDR3 coding DNA: TGTGCCAGCAGCTTTACAGGGGGATTAAACTACGAGCAGTACTTC. It specifies CASSFTGGLNYEQYF.

This chain uses TRBV5-1 with TRBJ2-2; 9 bases line up with TRBD1. CDR1 and CDR2 (germline): SGHRS, YFSETQ. The trim removed 0 bases at V and 1 base at J, leaving 1 base unmatched. The CDR3 runs to 16 residues. CDR3 in amino acids: CASSLGGQGNTGELFF. CDR3 DNA sequence: TGCGCCAGCAGCTTGGGGGGACAGGGGAACACCGGGGAGCTGTTTTTT.

V is TRBV19 and J is TRBJ1-1, with 8 bases fitting TRBD1. The CDR3 has 13 residues. Germline V lookup: CDR1 LNHDA, CDR2 SQIVND (reference sequence). V trimming: 7 bases; J trimming: 6 bases; junction bases outside the gene matches: 7. The DNA for the CDR3 is TGTGCCAGTACCTCAGGGGGCTTAGCTGAAGCTTTCTTT. This gives the protein CASTSGGLAEAFF. Looking up the rest from reference TRBV19 and TRBJ1-1 gives the full variable domain: DGGITQSPKYLFRKEGQNVTLSCEQNLNHDAMYWYRQDPGQGLRLIYYSQIVNDFQKGDIAEGYSVSREKKESFPLTVTSAQKNPTAFYLCASTSGGLAEAFFGQGTRLTVV.

This chain links TRBV7-9 with TRBJ2-5; no firm D call. V gave up 1 base and J gave up 4 bases, with 10 bases separating them. This CDR3 comprises 14 residues. In germline, CDR1 is SEHNR, CDR2 FQNEAQ (reference sequence). The CDR3 DNA reads TGTGCCAGCAGCTTAGGAGGCACCCGAGAGACCCAGTACTTC. It is translated as CASSLGGTRETQYF.

CDR3 DNA sequence: TGTGCCAGTAGCCCGGGGACAGGGTGGGGGGAGACCCAGTACTTC. This sequence encodes CASSPGTGWGETQYF. The genes are TRBV19 and TRBJ2-5; 9 bases fit TRBD1. Unmatched junction bases numbered 10, after V lost 6 bases and J lost 5 bases. The germline CDR1 and CDR2 sequences are LNHDA and SQIVND (reference sequence). This CDR3 comprises 15 residues. The whole variable domain, remainder taken from reference TRBV19 and TRBJ2-5, is DGGITQSPKYLFRKEGQNVTLSCEQNLNHDAMYWYRQDPGQGLRLIYYSQIVNDFQKGDIAEGYSVSREKKESFPLTVTSAQKNPTAFYLCASSPGTGWGETQYFGPGTRLLVL.

The V gene is TRBV2, the J gene TRBJ1-4; D is possibly TRBD1 (5 bases). CDR1 SNHLY and CDR2 FYNNEI come from the germline V gene. V lost 5 bases, J lost 4 bases, and 14 bases lay in between. The CDR3 spans 15 residues. This CDR3 is CASSTHRMGNEKLFF. The CDR3 DNA follows: TGTGCCAGCAGTACACACAGGATGGGTAATGAAAAACTGTTTTTT.